A selection of T cell receptor beta chains follows, all from one sample in a study of blood T cell repertoires in COVID-19. Method: immunoSEQ multiplex PCR; TCRdb's copy keeps in-frame clones and lacks some. The data show 250,000 to 350,000 clones, about 86% seen once. Material: peripheral blood. The origin of the receptors is a person aged 70 to 85 with COVID-19, enrolled during active disease. The CDR3 runs from the conserved cysteine through the conserved F or W. A D gene is named only where the DNA matches it firmly. Expanded clones are given a class, and other clones once, few, many or no size at all.

J: TRBJ2-5; D: NA; size: NA; V: TRBV15; DNA: TGTGCCACCAGCAGAAACCCTGACATGCAAGAGACCCAGTACTTC; CDR3: CATSRNPDMQETQYF
J: TRBJ2-7; D: NA; size: NA; V: TRBV12-1; DNA: TGTGCCAGCAGCAACCGGGACAGGGTCCCTCCCTACGAGCAGTACTTC; CDR3: CASSNRDRVPPYEQYF
J: TRBJ2-3; D: TRBD2; size: NA; V: TRBV20-1; DNA: TGCAGTGCTAGTGCGGCTAGCGGATCCTTCACCACGCAGTATTTT; CDR3: CSASAASGSFTTQYF
J: TRBJ2-7; D: TRBD2; size: NA; V: TRBV30; DNA: TGTGCCTGGAGTTGGAGCGGGAGACCCTACGAGCAGTACTTC; CDR3: CAWSWSGRPYEQYF
J: TRBJ1-5; D: TRBD1; size: few; V: TRBV30; DNA: TGTGCCTGGAGTGTACTGGGTCCCCAGGGGGATCAGCCCCAGCATTTT; CDR3: CAWSVLGPQGDQPQHF
J: TRBJ1-5; D: NA; size: NA; V: TRBV6-6; DNA: TGTGCCAGCAGTTACTTTGGACAACCGGAACAGCCCCAGCATTTT; CDR3: CASSYFGQPEQPQHF
J: TRBJ2-3; D: TRBD2; size: once; V: TRBV4-2; DNA: TGTGCCAGCAGCCAAGAGGGACTAGCGGGAACAGATACGCAGTATTTT; CDR3: CASSQEGLAGTDTQYF
J: TRBJ2-7; D: NA; size: NA; V: TRBV4-1; DNA: TGCGCCAGCAAGGTGGTACAGACCTCCGCCGAGCAGTACTTC; CDR3: CASKVVQTSAEQYF
J: TRBJ2-6; D: NA; size: NA; V: TRBV7-9; DNA: TGTGCCAGCGTCCGAGGACAGCCCTTCTCTGGGGCCAACGTCCTGACTTTC; CDR3: CASVRGQPFSGANVLTF
J: TRBJ1-6; D: TRBD1; size: NA; V: TRBV15; DNA: TGTGCCACCAGCGGGACAGGGCTCTCCTATAATTCACCCCTCCACTTT; CDR3: CATSGTGLSYNSPLHF
J: TRBJ1-3; D: NA; size: NA; V: TRBV28; DNA: TGTGCCAGCAGTTTGAGCAGCGCGGGAAACACCATATATTTT; CDR3: CASSLSSAGNTIYF
J: TRBJ1-5; D: TRBD1; size: NA; V: TRBV7-9; DNA: TGTGCCATCGAAAACCGGGACAGAAATCAGCCCCAGCATTTT; CDR3: CAIENRDRNQPQHF
J: TRBJ2-2; D: NA; size: NA; V: TRBV13; DNA: TGTGCCAGCCGACAGATCTCGGGCGGGGAGCTGTTTTTT; CDR3: CASRQISGGELFF
J: TRBJ1-5; D: NA; size: NA; V: TRBV19; DNA: TGTGCCAGTAGTCCGCCGAACAGGCGGCCCCAGCATTTT; CDR3: CASSPPNRRPQHF
J: TRBJ1-4; D: NA; size: once; V: TRBV19; DNA: TGTGCCAGTAGTATCGGCGGGGGTGGGTCTAATGAAAAACTGTTTTTT; CDR3: CASSIGGGGSNEKLFF
J: TRBJ1-1; D: NA; size: NA; V: TRBV7-2; DNA: TGTGCCAGCAGCAATACAGGGCCGAACACTGAAGCTTTCTTT; CDR3: CASSNTGPNTEAFF
J: TRBJ1-1; D: NA; size: NA; V: TRBV5-5; DNA: TGTGCCAGCAGCATCAGACAGACGAACACTGAAGCTTTCTTT; CDR3: CASSIRQTNTEAFF
J: TRBJ2-7; D: NA; size: NA; V: TRBV12-3/TRBV12-4; DNA: TGTGCCAGCAGTTTTGCGAGATACTACGAGCAGTACTTC; CDR3: CASSFARYYEQYF
J: TRBJ1-6; D: TRBD1; size: NA; V: TRBV11-2; DNA: TGTGCCAGCAGCTTCCGCCCGACAGGGGGTATTTCACCCCTCCACTTT; CDR3: CASSFRPTGGISPLHF
J: TRBJ1-2; D: NA; size: NA; V: TRBV3-1/TRBV3-2; DNA: TGTGCCAGCAGCCAAGATGTAGAAGTAAGCGTGGGCTACACCTTC; CDR3: CASSQDVEVSVGYTF
J: TRBJ2-2; D: NA; size: NA; V: TRBV12-3/TRBV12-4; DNA: TGTGCCAGCAGTTTCGGCACCGGGGAGCTGTTTTTT; CDR3: CASSFGTGELFF
J: TRBJ2-1; D: TRBD2; size: NA; V: TRBV19; DNA: TGTGCCAGTAGTTCACCGGGGGGACCGACGGGCGATGAGCAGTTCTTC; CDR3: CASSSPGGPTGDEQFF
J: TRBJ2-3; D: NA; size: few; V: TRBV5-5; DNA: TGTGCCAGCAGCTTGGGCCCAGTGATGTTCACAGATACGCAGTATTTT; CDR3: CASSLGPVMFTDTQYF
J: TRBJ2-3; D: NA; size: NA; V: TRBV2; DNA: TGTGCCAGCAGTGAGGTCAGGCCAAGGAGCACAGATACGCAGTATTTT; CDR3: CASSEVRPRSTDTQYF
J: TRBJ2-1; D: NA; size: NA; V: TRBV7-3; DNA: TGTGCCAGCAGCTTAACTAGAGGGGGCAATGAGCAGTTCTTC; CDR3: CASSLTRGGNEQFF
J: TRBJ1-6; D: NA; size: NA; V: TRBV28; DNA: TGTGCCAGCAGTTTTACAGGATCACCCCTCCACTTT; CDR3: CASSFTGSPLHF
J: TRBJ2-7; D: TRBD2; size: NA; V: TRBV5-6; DNA: TGTGCCAGCAGCGTCGGGACTAGCGACTACGAGCAGTACTTC; CDR3: CASSVGTSDYEQYF
J: TRBJ2-1; D: NA; size: NA; V: TRBV6-2/TRBV6-3; DNA: TGTGCCAGCAGTTACTACGGAGCCTCCTACAATGAGCAGTTCTTC; CDR3: CASSYYGASYNEQFF
J: TRBJ1-4; D: NA; size: NA; V: TRBV3-1/TRBV3-2; DNA: TGTGCCAGCACCAGGGCAGGGGCGAGAAGAAGCGAAAAACTGTTTTTT; CDR3: CASTRAGARRSEKLFF